This T cell receptor beta chain was sequenced in a study of cytomegalovirus exposure and HLA in healthy donors. CDR3 length equals 14 residues. CDR1 and CDR2 from the germline V gene are MNHNS and SASEGT. With respect to this clone: Germline and junction disagree at one end, which may indicate a read error.

With 60 Vbeta and 13 Jbeta primers, the PCR was carried out. Method: immunoSEQ multiplex PCR; TCRdb's copy keeps in-frame clones and lacks some. The sample consists of approximately 240,000 clones, more than 60% of them appearing once. The sequence derives from a woman in her sixties or seventies in good health and CMV-seropositive. The chain carries TRBV6-1 and TRBJ2-7, with D tentatively TRBD1 (5 bases). Sequencing was done on a sample of PBMCs. The CDR3 spells CASSEAARTGAYEF. CDR3 in DNA: TGTGCCAGCAGTGAAGCCGCGCGAACAGGAGCCTACGAATTC.